This is a list of T cell receptor beta chains from one sample in a study of vaccination effects on CD4 cells after COVID-19. Sequenced by immunoSEQ multiplex PCR; TCRdb stores in-frame clones only, minus some. The sample has around 30,000 clones, roughly 63% seen once; the top ten hold under 30%. These TCRs' antigens remain unknown. The sequencing here drew on CD4+ T cells from PBMCs cultured with HCoV-229E spike peptides, taken before COVID-19 vaccination. These receptors were collected from a human donor who received a COVID-19 vaccine. CDR3s include the opening cysteine and the closing phenylalanine or tryptophan. Each record gives: J gene, D gene, clone size, V gene, CDR3 protein, CDR3 DNA. A D gene is named only where the DNA matches it firmly. A row's size may be missing; if present it is once, few, many or a size class.

>TRBJ1-3|NA|NA|TRBV11-2
CASSRAADTIYF
TGTGCCAGCAGCCGGGCGGCGGACACCATATATTTT
>TRBJ2-1|NA|NA|TRBV11-2
CASSLELRGIYNEQFF
TGTGCCAGCAGCTTAGAGCTCAGAGGGATCTACAATGAGCAGTTCTTC
>TRBJ2-2|TRBD2|once|TRBV28
CASSLRGVNTGELFF
TGTGCCAGCAGCCTCCGGGGGGTGAACACCGGGGAGCTGTTTTTT
>TRBJ1-1|NA|few|TRBV7-9
CASSLEPGVNTEAFF
TGTGCCAGCAGCTTAGAGCCAGGGGTGAACACTGAAGCTTTCTTT
>TRBJ2-7|NA|NA|TRBV20-1
CSARVRHEQYF
TGCAGTGCTAGAGTACGGCACGAGCAGTACTTC
>TRBJ2-1|TRBD2|NA|TRBV7-2
CASSSLRGGQQFF
TGTGCCAGCAGCTCCCTTCGGGGGGGTCAGCAGTTCTTC
>TRBJ1-2|NA|large|TRBV28
CASSLLGSPYGYTF
TGTGCCAGCAGTTTGTTAGGCTCACCCTATGGCTACACCTTC
>TRBJ2-1|NA|once|TRBV6-4
CASRALGFRGKGYNEQFF
TGTGCCAGCAGAGCCTTGGGGTTCCGGGGGAAGGGGTACAATGAGCAGTTCTTC
>TRBJ2-5|NA|medium-sized|TRBV2
CASTPDRGKETQYF
TGTGCCAGCACCCCCGATAGGGGTAAGGAGACCCAGTACTTC
>TRBJ1-1|NA|NA|TRBV4-3
CASSLNLGISAFF
TGCGCCAGCAGCCTGAACCTAGGGATATCAGCTTTCTTT
>TRBJ2-5|TRBD2|NA|TRBV20-1
CSASTLAGVETQYF
TGCAGTGCTAGTACCCTAGCGGGGGTGGAGACCCAGTACTTC
>TRBJ1-1|NA|NA|TRBV2
CASTSMNTEAFF
TGTGCCAGCACCTCAATGAACACTGAAGCTTTCTTT
>TRBJ1-2|NA|NA|TRBV24-1
CATSHEESHYGYTF
TGTGCCACCTCCCACGAGGAGAGCCACTATGGCTACACCTTC
>TRBJ1-1|NA|NA|TRBV5-8
CASSLITPRGDTEAFF
TGTGCCAGCAGCTTGATAACACCTCGGGGGGACACTGAAGCTTTCTTT
>TRBJ2-7|NA|NA|TRBV6-1
CASSEAGAPYEQYF
TGTGCCAGCAGTGAAGCGGGAGCGCCCTACGAGCAGTACTTC
>TRBJ1-5|NA|NA|TRBV19
CASSRLNQPQHF
TGTGCCAGTAGTCGTCTTAATCAGCCCCAGCATTTT
>TRBJ2-1|NA|NA|TRBV19
CASSIQGYGASYNEQFF
TGTGCCAGTAGTATACAGGGGTACGGCGCATCCTACAATGAGCAGTTCTTC
>TRBJ2-2|NA|many|TRBV7-9
CASRGEFNTGELFF
TGTGCCAGCAGAGGGGAGTTTAACACCGGGGAGCTGTTTTTT
>TRBJ1-1|NA|few|TRBV29-1
CSVRTGLNTEAFF
TGCAGCGTTAGGACGGGCCTCAACACTGAAGCTTTCTTT
>TRBJ1-2|TRBD1|NA|TRBV6-5
CASSYRGQGSGYTF
TGTGCCAGCAGTTACCGGGGACAGGGAAGTGGCTACACCTTC
>TRBJ2-3|NA|NA|TRBV6-4
CASSAGTDTQYF
TGTGCCAGCAGTGCGGGGACAGATACGCAGTATTTT
>TRBJ2-7|NA|NA|TRBV5-1
CASSLEWGSAYEQYF
TGCGCCAGCAGCTTGGAGTGGGGATCGGCCTACGAGCAGTACTTC
>TRBJ1-2|NA|NA|TRBV2
CASSGEGFYGYTF
TGTGCCAGCAGTGGTGAGGGTTTCTATGGCTACACCTTC
>TRBJ2-7|NA|NA|TRBV10-1
CASSERTAWLYEQYF
TGCGCCAGCAGTGAGAGGACAGCTTGGCTTTACGAGCAGTACTTC
>TRBJ2-4|NA|few|TRBV6-6
CASIPRTQKGDIQYF
TGTGCCAGCATTCCCAGGACACAAAAAGGGGACATTCAGTACTTC
>TRBJ2-7|TRBD1|NA|TRBV18
CASSPPRDSSYEQYF
TGTGCCAGCTCACCACCTCGGGACAGCTCCTACGAGCAGTACTTC